The TCR beta chain described here comes from a study of T cell responses to AZD1222 COVID-19 vaccine. CDR3 length: 15 residues. The germline CDR1 and CDR2 sequences are SEHNR and FQNEAQ (reference sequence). V trimming: 8 bases; J trimming: 3 bases; junction bases outside the gene matches: 9. Profiling relied on immunoSEQ multiplex PCR, and the TCRdb table lists in-frame clones only, not all of them. The sample yields more than 110,000 clones, around 90% seen once. V gene TRBV7-9 combines with J gene TRBJ1-3; 8 bases line up with TRBD1. Sequencing was performed on peripheral blood, taken on day 0 of AZD1222 vaccination. The receptor was derived from an adult in good health. The CDR3 nucleotides are TGTGCCAGCGTAACCGGGACAGGTGGTGGAAACACCATATATTTT. Residues: CASVTGTGGGNTIYF.